These 3 T cell receptor beta chains share one sample of origin, sequenced in a study of control samples from healthy donors and cancer patients. The protocol was immunoSEQ multiplex PCR, while the TCRdb copy is restricted to in-frame clones and leaves out a portion. This table has approximately 68,000 clones, 83% appearing once. Sequenced: blood. The source is a man aged 55-75 years in good health.

The gene calls are TRBV2 and TRBJ2-1; 8 bases match TRBD2. Trimming at V came to 6 bases and at J to 1 base, leaving 2 bases not matched to a gene. CDR1 is SNHLY, CDR2 FYNNEI, per germline. This CDR3 spans 14 amino acids. The chain's CDR3 is CASRTSESYNEQFF. The CDR3 nucleotides are TGTGCCAGCAGGACTAGCGAGTCCTACAATGAGCAGTTCTTC.

The genes are TRBV6-5 and TRBJ2-4; D tentatively reads TRBD1 or TRBD2 (5 bases each). CDR1 and CDR2 (germline): MNHEY, SVGAGI. The length of the CDR3 is 13 residues. Trimming removed 5 bases at V and 5 bases at J, with 10 bases between. The DNA for the CDR3 is TGTGCCAGCAGTAGGGGACCGCAAAACATTCAGTACTTC. It specifies CASSRGPQNIQYF.

The chain joins TRBV5-6 to TRBJ1-5; TRBD1 aligns across 8 bases. The V segment lost 4 bases and the J segment 3 bases; nucleotides outside the gene matches: 3. The CDR3 runs 14 residues. The V gene's germline CDR1 is SGHDT and CDR2 YYEEEE. CDR3 nucleotide sequence: TGTGCCAGCAGCGCGGGACAGGTCAATCAGCCCCAGCATTTT. Translation gives CASSAGQVNQPQHF.